This T cell receptor (beta chain) was sequenced for a study of response to subunit inactivated influenza vaccine. With 4 bases clipped from V and 1 base from J, the junction kept 1 base outside the gene matches. CDR3 length: 15 residues. From germline, CDR1 is SGHTA and CDR2 FQGNSA. MiXCR, run by TCRdb on the RT-PCR reads, gives a single entry per CDR3 protein. Of some 200,000 distinct CDR3 sequences in the sample, 12% were seen once. The same data also contributed to another study, on T cells expressing NK-cell markers. That work states: It was by 5'RACE template switching with UMIs that TCR beta cDNA was made.

The sample in question was CD8+ T cells sorted from PBMCs, obtained roughly 12 days after vaccination. The rearrangement uses TRBV7-2 and TRBJ2-3, with 11 bases fitting TRBD2. The sequence was obtained from a man aged 50 to 60 who received an inactivated influenza vaccine. The CDR3 reads CASSSSGGRTDTQYF. The CDR3 DNA is TGTGCCAGCAGCTCTAGCGGGGGGCGCACAGATACGCAGTATTTT.